This T cell receptor beta chain emerged from a study of blood T cell repertoires in COVID-19. CDR1 and CDR2 from the germline V gene are LGHDT and YNNKEL (reference sequence). Losses at the gene ends were 3 bases for V and 7 bases for J; bases not matched to a gene: 2. The CDR3 is 13 residues long. Per the original data handling: By means of reference gene primer amplification, nucleated cell counts were estimated. TCRdb's table, derived via immunoSEQ multiplex PCR, lists solely in-frame clones and lacks some. That table furnishes V, J and clone size, whereas the DNA furnished D and trimming. This repertoire shows 81,000 or so clones, 89% found once; its top ten account for more than 10%.

The chain couples TRBV3-1 (or the pseudogene TRBV3-2) to TRBJ1-2; 10 bases are shared with TRBD1. The sequence derives from a man between 65 and 80 years old with active or convalescent COVID-19. Sequencing was done on a sample of peripheral blood. The CDR3 nucleotides are TGTGCCAGCAGCCATCGACAGGGGGCTGGCTACACCTTC. This codes for CASSHRQGAGYTF.